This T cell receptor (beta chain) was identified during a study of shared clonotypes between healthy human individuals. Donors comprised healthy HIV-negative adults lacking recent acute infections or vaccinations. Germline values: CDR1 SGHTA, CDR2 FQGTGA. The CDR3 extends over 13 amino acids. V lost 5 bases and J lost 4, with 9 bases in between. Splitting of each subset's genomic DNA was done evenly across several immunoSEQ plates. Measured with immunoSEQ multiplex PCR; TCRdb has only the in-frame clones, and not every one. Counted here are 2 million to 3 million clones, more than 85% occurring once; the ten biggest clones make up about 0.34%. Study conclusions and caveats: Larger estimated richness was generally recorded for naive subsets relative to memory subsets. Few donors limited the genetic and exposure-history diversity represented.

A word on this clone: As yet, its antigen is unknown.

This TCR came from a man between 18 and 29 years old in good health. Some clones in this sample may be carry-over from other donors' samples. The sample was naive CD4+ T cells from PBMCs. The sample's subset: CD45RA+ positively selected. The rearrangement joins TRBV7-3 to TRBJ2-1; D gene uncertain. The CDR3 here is CASSERRYNEQFF. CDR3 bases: TGTGCCAGCAGCGAACGCAGATACAATGAGCAGTTCTTC.